This T cell receptor beta chain was identified in a study of cytomegalovirus exposure and HLA in healthy donors. It was with 60 Vbeta and 13 Jbeta primers that the PCR ran. TCRdb's table, derived via immunoSEQ multiplex PCR, lists solely in-frame clones and lacks some. The table has hundreds of thousands of clones, about 80% seen once; the top ten hold about 6.1%. The CDR3 runs 14 residues. After removal of 5 bases from V and 6 bases from J, the junction contained 9 bases not matched to a gene. Germline-derived CDR1 and CDR2 are LNHDA and SQIVND (reference sequence). Sequencing was done on a sample of PBMCs. The clonotype comes from a man between 40 and 49 years old in good health and CMV-seropositive. The V and J genes are TRBV19 and TRBJ1-1; 7 nucleotides align to TRBD1. DNA of the CDR3: TGTGCCAGTAGTCCTCACAGGGGAATCGCTGAAGCTTTCTTT. Protein sequence: CASSPHRGIAEAFF.